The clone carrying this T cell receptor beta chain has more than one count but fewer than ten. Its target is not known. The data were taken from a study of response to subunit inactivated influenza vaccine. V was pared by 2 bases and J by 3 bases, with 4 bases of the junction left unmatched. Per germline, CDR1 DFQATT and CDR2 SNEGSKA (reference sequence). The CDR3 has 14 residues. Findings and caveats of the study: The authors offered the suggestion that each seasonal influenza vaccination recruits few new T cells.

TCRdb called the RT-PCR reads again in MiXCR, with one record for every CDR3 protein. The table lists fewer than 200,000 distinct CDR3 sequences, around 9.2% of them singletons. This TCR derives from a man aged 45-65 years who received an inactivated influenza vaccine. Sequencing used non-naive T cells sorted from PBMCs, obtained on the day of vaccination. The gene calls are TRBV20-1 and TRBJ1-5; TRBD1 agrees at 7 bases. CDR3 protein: CSARRQGPNQPQHF. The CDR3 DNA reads TGCAGTGCTAGACGACAGGGACCCAATCAGCCCCAGCATTTT.